This T cell receptor beta chain emerged from a study of T cell repertoires and HLA-DP antigens. Study-level findings and limits: Previously undetected clones averaged about 35% and 50% against the two alleles respectively.

The PCR primers covered 54 TRBV and 13 TRBJ segments. This table comes from immunoSEQ multiplex PCR, and its TCRdb copy is limited to in-frame clones, with some not included. The top ten clones hold under 0.35% of a sample with around 110,000 clones, more than 85% of them seen once. This CDR3 is 14 amino acids long. Germline V lookup: CDR1 LNHNV, CDR2 YYDKDF (reference sequence). Trimming removed 7 bases at V and 1 base at J, with 11 bases between. Worth noting for this clone: Its specificity is not known.

This TCR came from a woman between 18 and 30 years old in good health and CMV-seronegative. The specimen sequenced was CD4+ T cells from PBMCs. The rearrangement links TRBV15 to TRBJ2-1; D is possibly TRBD1 (5 bases). CDR3 coding DNA: TGTGCCACCACCACAGGTTTATCCTACAATGAGCAGTTCTTC. It translates to CATTTGLSYNEQFF.